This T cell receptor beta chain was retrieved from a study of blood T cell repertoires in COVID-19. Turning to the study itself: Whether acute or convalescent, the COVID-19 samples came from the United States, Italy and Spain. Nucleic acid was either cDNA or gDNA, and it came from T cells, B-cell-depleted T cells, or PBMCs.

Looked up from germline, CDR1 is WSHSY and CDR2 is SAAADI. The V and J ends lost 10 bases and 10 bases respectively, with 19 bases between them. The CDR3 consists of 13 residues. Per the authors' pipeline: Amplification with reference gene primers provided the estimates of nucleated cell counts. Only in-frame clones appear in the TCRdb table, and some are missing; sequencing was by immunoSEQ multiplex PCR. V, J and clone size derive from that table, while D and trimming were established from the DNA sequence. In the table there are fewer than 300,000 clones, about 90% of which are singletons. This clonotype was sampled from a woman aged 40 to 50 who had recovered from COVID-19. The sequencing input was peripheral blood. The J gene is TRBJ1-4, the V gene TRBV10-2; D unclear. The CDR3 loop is CAISEAFVGKLFF. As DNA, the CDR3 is TGCGCCATCAGCGAGGCATTCGTCGGAAAACTGTTTTTT.